The next 15 T cell receptor beta chains were all read from a single sample in a study of shared clonotypes between healthy human individuals. The naive CD8 fraction comprised CD45RO-negative cells positively selected for CCR7 and excluded terminally differentiated effector memory CD45RA+ cells. Clones were read by immunoSEQ multiplex PCR, and TCRdb kept only the in-frame ones, dropping some. The data hold roughly 2 million clones, with approximately 95% observed a single time. The sequenced material came from naive CD8+ T cells sorted from blood. Source of these receptors: a man in his late teens or twenties in good health.

The gene calls are TRBV30 and TRBJ2-7; TRBD2 is a possible D gene (5 bases). Germline CDR1 and CDR2: GTSNPN and SVGIG (reference sequence). V lost 8 bases to trimming and J lost 0 bases, with 14 bases between them. This CDR3 comprises 13 residues. CDR3 in DNA: TGTGCCCTGGGAGACGACCTCTCCTACGAGCAGTACTTC. Amino acids: CALGDDLSYEQYF.

The gene calls are TRBV6-6 and TRBJ1-2; D is perhaps TRBD1 (5 bases). CDR1 and CDR2 (germline): MNHNY, SVGAGI (reference sequence). With 0 bases removed from V and 3 bases from J, the gap between germline ends came to 11 bases. This CDR3 spans 15 amino acids. The CDR3 reads CASSYSEGADYGYTF. CDR3 bases: TGTGCCAGCAGTTACTCCGAAGGGGCCGACTATGGCTACACCTTC.

The chain links TRBV19 to TRBJ1-5; D uncertain. Trimming took off 10 bases at V and 2 bases at J, with 15 bases between the two ends. The CDR3 is 14 residues long. Germline CDR1 reads LNHDA; CDR2 reads SQIVND (reference sequence). CDR3 nucleotide sequence: TGTGCCACCGCCAGCTTGTACGGCAATCAGCCCCAGCATTTT. Protein product: CATASLYGNQPQHF.

A note on this clone: At one of its ends the junction is not consistent with the germline gene, which may arise from a read error. The rearrangement links TRBV7-7 to TRBJ2-1, with 7 bases that match TRBD1. From germline, CDR1 is SSHAT and CDR2 FNYEAQ (reference sequence). The CDR3 runs 13 residues. The chain's CDR3 is CASSLGGANEQFF. CDR3 coding DNA: TGTGCTAGCAGCTTAGGGGGCGCAAATGAGCAGTTCTTC. Complete variable domain (other parts from reference TRBV7-7 and TRBJ2-1): GAGVSQSPRYKVTKRGQDVTLRCDPISSHATLYWYQQALGQGPEFLTYFNYEAQPDKSGLPSDRFSAERPEGSISTLTIQRTEQRDSAMYRCASSLGGANEQFFGPGTRLTVL.

This chain links TRBV5-6 with TRBJ2-2; TRBD2 agrees at 8 bases. Trimming removed 0 bases from V and 5 bases from J; junction bases left unmatched: 9. The CDR3 has 17 residues. Germline V gene lookup returns CDR1 SGHDT and CDR2 YYEEEE. The chain's CDR3 is CASSLAPGLEMTGELFF. The CDR3 region has the DNA TGTGCCAGCAGCTTGGCGCCGGGACTAGAAATGACCGGGGAGCTGTTTTTT.

V is TRBV19 and J is TRBJ2-2; possibly TRBD2 for D (6 bases). Germline assignment: CDR1 LNHDA and CDR2 SQIVND (reference sequence). V lost 5 bases and J lost 1, with 11 bases in between. The CDR3 has 15 amino acids. CDR3 sequence reads: CASSPTGLNTGELFF. The CDR3 DNA is TGTGCCAGTAGTCCGACGGGACTGAACACCGGGGAGCTGTTTTTT.

The chain has TRBV7-2 and TRBJ2-1, with 7 bases that match TRBD2. The CDR3 runs 15 residues. CDR1 is SGHTA, CDR2 FQGNSA, per germline. V lost 4 bases, J lost 8 bases, and 11 bases stayed unmatched. The CDR3 DNA reads TGTGCCAGCAGCTGGGGCGGGAGCCCCGGGGATGAGCAGTTCTTC. This encodes CASSWGGSPGDEQFF.

This chain joins TRBV19 and TRBJ1-1; the match to TRBD1 covers 10 bases. The CDR3 contains 16 residues. The V gene's germline CDR1 is LNHDA and CDR2 SQIVND (reference sequence). Unmatched junction bases numbered 5, after V lost 3 bases and J lost 1 base. CDR3: CASSIDRDRGNTEAFF. CDR3 coding DNA: TGTGCCAGTAGTATTGACCGGGACAGGGGGAACACTGAAGCTTTCTTT.

The rearrangement joins TRBV10-3 to TRBJ2-7, with D tentatively TRBD2 (5 bases). The V end was cut by 2 bases, the J end by 4 bases, with 12 bases between. Per germline, CDR1 ENHRY and CDR2 SYGVKD. The CDR3 contains 14 residues. The CDR3 reads CAISEPGDRYEQYF. DNA for the CDR3: TGTGCCATCAGTGAGCCCGGGGATCGTTACGAGCAGTACTTC.

This chain connects TRBV6-1 to TRBJ1-4; a weak D match, TRBD1 (5 bases). Trimming stripped 9 bases from V and 6 bases from J, with 5 bases between. This CDR3 has 10 residues. CDR1 and CDR2 from the germline V gene are MNHNS and SASEGT. For the CDR3, the DNA is TGTGCCAGGGGGGATGAAAAACTGTTTTTT. Protein sequence: CARGDEKLFF.

Points on this clone: Additional DNA sequences in this sample encode the identical CDR3. V gene TRBV5-4 combines with J gene TRBJ2-7, with 7 bases identical to TRBD1. Germline-derived CDR1 and CDR2 are SGHNT and YYREEE (reference sequence). Trimming removed 4 bases from V and 0 bases from J; junction bases left unmatched: 1. The CDR3 is 13 amino acids. The CDR3 region is CASSGDSSYEQYF. For the CDR3, the DNA is TGTGCCAGCAGCGGGGACAGCTCCTACGAGCAGTACTTC.

As regards this clone: Other DNA sequences in this specimen translate into the identical CDR3. The V call is TRBV27, the J call TRBJ1-5; 7 positions match TRBD1. The germline V gene has CDR1 MNHEY and CDR2 SMNVEV (reference sequence). Trimming removed 5 bases from V and 4 bases from J; junction bases left unmatched: 8. This CDR3 has 15 amino acids. The CDR3 DNA sequence: TGTGCCAGCAGTCCGGGGACAGAGGGAAATCAGCCCCAGCATTTT. It codes for CASSPGTEGNQPQHF.

As to this clone: Additional DNA sequences in this sample encode the identical CDR3. The chain recombines TRBV6-5 with TRBJ2-7; the D gene is possibly TRBD1 (6 bases). The CDR3 runs 11 residues. Germline V CDR1 and CDR2: MNHEY, SVGAGI. Trimming took off 8 bases at V and 4 bases at J, with 9 bases between the two ends. The chain's CDR3 is CASGGGYEQYF. Here the CDR3 DNA reads TGTGCCAGCGGGGGCGGGTACGAGCAGTACTTC.

The gene calls are TRBV27 and TRBJ2-7; D not resolved. The V gene's germline CDR1 is MNHEY and CDR2 SMNVEV (reference sequence). The length of the CDR3 is 16 residues. The V and J ends lost 6 bases and 1 base respectively, with 19 bases between them. Here the CDR3 DNA reads TGTGCCAGCAGGAAAAGCCGAGCGATAGGGTCCTACGAGCAGTACTTC. Translating it yields CASRKSRAIGSYEQYF.

The rearrangement links TRBV11-2 to TRBJ2-7; weak D call: TRBD2 (6 bases). Trimming left V 3 bases short and J 3 bases short, with 12 bases between. Germline CDR1 SGHAT, CDR2 FQNNGV. This CDR3 comprises 14 residues. The CDR3 DNA reads as TGTGCCAGCAGCTTCGGAGGGGTGGGCTACGAGCAGTACTTC. Its translation is CASSFGGVGYEQYF.